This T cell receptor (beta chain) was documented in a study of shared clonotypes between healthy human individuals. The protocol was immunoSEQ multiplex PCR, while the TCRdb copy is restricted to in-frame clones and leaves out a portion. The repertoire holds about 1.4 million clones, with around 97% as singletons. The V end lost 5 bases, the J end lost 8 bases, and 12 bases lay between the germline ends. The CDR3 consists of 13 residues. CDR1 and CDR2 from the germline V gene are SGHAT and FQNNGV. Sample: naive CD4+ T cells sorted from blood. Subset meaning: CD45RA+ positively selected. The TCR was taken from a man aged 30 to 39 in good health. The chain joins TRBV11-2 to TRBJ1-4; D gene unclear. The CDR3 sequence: CASSLEVAEKLFF. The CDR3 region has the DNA TGTGCCAGCAGCCTGGAGGTTGCGGAAAAACTGTTTTTT.